These 9 T cell receptor beta chains were sequenced from one sample in a study of blood T cells in healthy people across ages. Together with a sample-barcoded 5' primer, a J-beta primer mix was included in a second PCR lasting about 6 to 11 cycles. TCRdb re-derived calls from the 5' RACE reads in MiXCR, one entry per CDR3 protein. Of fewer than 900,000 distinct CDR3 sequences listed, more than 40% are singletons. The sequenced sample was blood. These TCRs come from a woman aged 60-75 years in good health.

This chain uses TRBV6-1 with TRBJ1-5, with unresolved D. The CDR3 totals 14 residues. The V end lost 4 bases, the J end lost 4 bases, and 11 bases lay between the germline ends. Germline lookup yields CDR1 MNHNS and CDR2 SASEGT. The CDR3, as DNA: TGTGCCAGCAGTGTCCTAGGACCTAATCAGCCCCAGCATTTT. It specifies CASSVLGPNQPQHF.

The chain is built from TRBV7-2 and TRBJ2-1; tentative D call: TRBD2 (6 bases). Germline V lookup: CDR1 SGHTA, CDR2 FQGNSA. The V end was cut by 7 bases, the J end by 4 bases, with 14 bases between. The CDR3 spans 14 residues. The chain's CDR3 is CASNEAGLYNEQFF. As DNA, the CDR3 is TGTGCCAGCAACGAAGCGGGCTTGTACAATGAGCAGTTCTTC.

The table lists this clonotype with a count of one. The chain couples TRBV6-2 or TRBV6-3 to TRBJ2-4; perhaps TRBD1 as D (6 bases). Germline V lookup: CDR1 MNHEY, CDR2 SVGEGT. V shed 8 bases and J shed 0 bases, with 11 bases lying between them. The CDR3 is made up of 14 amino acids. CDR3 sequence reads: CASGQSLAKNIQYF. CDR3 sequence (DNA): TGTGCCAGCGGACAGTCCCTAGCCAAAAACATTCAGTACTTC.

CDR3 sequence reads: CASSPTGTGFSYTF. CDR3 sequence (DNA): TGTGCCAGCTCACCGACCGGGACAGGATTTAGCTACACCTTC. The chain joins TRBV18 to TRBJ1-2, with 8 nucleotides matching TRBD1. Germline assignment: CDR1 KGHSH and CDR2 LQKENI. CDR3 length: 14 residues. The ends lost 3 bases at V and 9 bases at J; junction bases unmatched: 9.

The rearrangement uses TRBV7-9 and TRBJ2-3; no clear D gene. The V gene's germline CDR1 is SEHNR and CDR2 FQNEAQ (reference sequence). The CDR3 has 16 residues. V lost 1 base and J lost 1, with 12 bases in between. CDR3 nucleotides: TGTGCCAGCAGCTTAGATACCAGAGGACGCACAGATACGCAGTATTTT. It specifies CASSLDTRGRTDTQYF.

This clonotype was seen more than once but under ten times. The chain is built from TRBV4-3 and TRBJ1-4, with 7 bases lining up with TRBD1. V was clipped by 8 bases and J by 6 bases; unmatched bases: 9. CDR1 is LGHNA and CDR2 is YSLEER in the germline V gene. The length of the CDR3 is 14 residues. CDR3 loop: CASRRQGGDEKLFF. The CDR3 nucleotides read TGCGCCAGCCGAAGACAGGGTGGAGATGAAAAACTGTTTTTT.

The gene calls are TRBV7-2 and TRBJ1-1; weak D call: TRBD1 (5 bases). The CDR3 has 15 residues. Trimming cost V 2 bases and J 5 bases, with 15 bases left between them. From germline, CDR1 is SGHTA and CDR2 FQGNSA. The CDR3 nucleotides are TGTGCCAGCAGCTTATGGTCAGGGTCGAATACTGAAGCTTTCTTT. The encoded protein is CASSLWSGSNTEAFF.

The chain carries TRBV7-9 and TRBJ2-2; 7 nucleotides line up with TRBD1. The CDR3 has 15 amino acids. Germline CDR1 and CDR2: SEHNR and FQNEAQ (reference sequence). Losses at the gene ends were 3 bases for V and 4 bases for J; bases not matched to a gene: 5. DNA for the CDR3: TGTGCCAGCAGCTTTCTCGGGGACAGCACCGGGGAGCTGTTTTTT. It is translated as CASSFLGDSTGELFF.

In its sample, this clonotype was seen a few times. The chain joins TRBV6-2 or TRBV6-3 to TRBJ2-5; D is unclear. The end of the DNA is better explained by TRBJ2-7, so the J call may be wrong. Germline CDR1 reads MNHEY; CDR2 reads SVGEGT. The CDR3 length is 14 residues. CDR3 region: CASSHGPDFYEQYF. DNA for the CDR3: TGTGCCAGCTCCCACGGACCTGATTTCTACGAGCAGTACTTC.